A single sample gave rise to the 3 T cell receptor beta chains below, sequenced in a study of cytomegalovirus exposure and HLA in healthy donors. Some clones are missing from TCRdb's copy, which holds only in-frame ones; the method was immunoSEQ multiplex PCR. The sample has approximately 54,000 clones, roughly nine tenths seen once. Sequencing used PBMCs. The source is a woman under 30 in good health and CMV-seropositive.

Here the CDR3 reads CASSESRVGSYNEQFF. CDR3 DNA sequence: TGCGCCAGCAGTGAGTCGAGGGTAGGGTCCTACAATGAGCAGTTCTTC. The rearrangement links TRBV10-1 to TRBJ2-1, with a weak D call TRBD2 (5 bases). The CDR3 spans 16 residues. The germline V gene encodes CDR1 WNHNN and CDR2 SYGVQD (reference sequence). V lost 0 bases, J lost 1 base, and 10 bases lay in between.

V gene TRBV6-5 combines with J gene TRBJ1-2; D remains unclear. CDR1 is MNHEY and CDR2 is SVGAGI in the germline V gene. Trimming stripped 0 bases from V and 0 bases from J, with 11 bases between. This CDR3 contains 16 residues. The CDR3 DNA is TGTGCCAGCAGTTACTCGCGTCGAAGAGCTAACTATGGCTACACCTTC. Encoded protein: CASSYSRRRANYGYTF.

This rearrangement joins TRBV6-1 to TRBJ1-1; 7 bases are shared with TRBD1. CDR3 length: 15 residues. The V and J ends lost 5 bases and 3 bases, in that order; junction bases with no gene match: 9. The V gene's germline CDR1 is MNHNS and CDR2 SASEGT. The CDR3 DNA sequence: TGTGCCAGCAGTCTTAAACCCACAGGGGACACTGAAGCTTTCTTT. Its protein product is CASSLKPTGDTEAFF.